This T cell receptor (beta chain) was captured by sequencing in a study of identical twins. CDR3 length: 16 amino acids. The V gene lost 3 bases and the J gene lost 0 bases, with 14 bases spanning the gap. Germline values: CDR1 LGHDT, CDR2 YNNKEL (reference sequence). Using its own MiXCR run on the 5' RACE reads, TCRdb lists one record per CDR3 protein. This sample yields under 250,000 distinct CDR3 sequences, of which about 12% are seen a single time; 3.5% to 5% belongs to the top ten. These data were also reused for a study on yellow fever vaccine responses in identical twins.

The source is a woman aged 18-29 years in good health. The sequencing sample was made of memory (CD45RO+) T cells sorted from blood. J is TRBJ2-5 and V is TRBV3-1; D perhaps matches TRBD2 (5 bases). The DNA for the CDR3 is TGTGCCAGCAGCCAGATTGTATCGGGGAACCAAGAGACCCAGTACTTC. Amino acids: CASSQIVSGNQETQYF.